One sample yielded the 22 T cell receptor beta chains listed below, sequenced in a study of blood T cells in healthy people across ages. Next came a second PCR, run for about 7 to 11 cycles, which used a sample-barcoded 5' primer along with a J-beta primer mix. In TCRdb, the 5' RACE reads were re-called with MiXCR into one record per CDR3 protein. The repertoire holds some 1.5 million distinct CDR3 sequences, with 25% to 30% as singletons. The source material was blood. These receptors all stem from a woman younger than 45 in good health.

In the case of this clonotype: A junction end diverges from the germline sequence, so it may reflect a read error. The chain has TRBV5-1 and TRBJ2-2; 7 nucleotides line up with TRBD1. Germline CDR1 is SGHRS and CDR2 is YFSETQ. The CDR3 covers 15 residues. The CDR3 loop is CVSSLWDRQTGELFF. The CDR3 DNA sequence: TGCGTCAGCAGCTTATGGGACAGACAAACCGGGGAGCTGTTTTTT.

The V gene is TRBV6-1, the J gene TRBJ1-2; D gene uncertain. V was trimmed by 2 bases and J by 4 bases, leaving 11 bases between them. This CDR3 spans 14 amino acids. The germline CDR1 and CDR2 sequences are MNHNS and SASEGT. CDR3 DNA: TGTGCCAGCAGTGAATACTTTTCGACCTATGGCTACACCTTC. Amino acids: CASSEYFSTYGYTF.

This clonotype was detected a few times. The V gene is TRBV7-6, the J gene TRBJ2-1; TRBD2 matches at 7 bases. The V segment lost 4 bases and the J segment 2 bases; nucleotides outside the gene matches: 8. The CDR3 has 16 residues. CDR1 and CDR2 from the germline V gene are SGHVS and FNYEAQ. The CDR3 DNA is TGTGCCAGCAGCTCAACAGGACTAGAGGCCTACAATGAGCAGTTCTTC. Residues: CASSSTGLEAYNEQFF.

This clonotype was observed a few times. At one of its ends the junction is not consistent with the germline gene, which may arise from a read error. The rearrangement links TRBV20-1 to TRBJ2-5; 9 bases are a match to TRBD2. The CDR3 has 18 residues. Germline V gene data show CDR1 as DFQATT and CDR2 as SNEGSKA (reference sequence). This CDR3 is CSAGDLFGAAGGGETQYF. The CDR3 DNA is TGCAGTGCTGGAGATTTGTTTGGAGCAGCGGGGGGTGGGGAGACCCAGTACTTC.

This clonotype has only a few counts. V usage is TRBV9 and J usage is TRBJ2-3, with 14 bases lining up with TRBD2. Looked up from germline, CDR1 is SGDLS and CDR2 is YYNGEE. This CDR3 has 18 amino acids. Trimming removed 4 bases from V and 6 bases from J; junction bases left unmatched: 13. The CDR3 region is CASSSGLAGGRGKDTQYF. CDR3 nucleotides: TGTGCCAGCAGCTCCGGACTAGCGGGAGGCCGGGGTAAGGATACGCAGTATTTT.

About this clonotype: A much larger clone differs from this one at a single base, so this may be a read error. CDR3 protein: CTSSQGDRLYGYTF. CDR3 nucleotides: TGTACCAGCAGTCAAGGGGACAGACTCTATGGCTACACCTTC. This chain connects TRBV7-2 to TRBJ1-2, with 7 bases that match TRBD1. Germline-derived CDR1 and CDR2 are SGHTA and FQGNSA. V gave up 6 bases and J gave up 4 bases; unmatched junction bases: 8. The CDR3 has 14 residues.

This clonotype was found a few times. The rearrangement joins TRBV5-4 to TRBJ2-5, with TRBD2 identical over 13 bases. Per germline, CDR1 SGHNT and CDR2 YYREEE (reference sequence). The CDR3 consists of 17 residues. J lost 2 bases, V lost 3 bases, and 7 bases had no gene match. The CDR3 here is CASSSTLLAGGQETQYF. In DNA form, the CDR3 reads TGTGCCAGCAGCTCGACATTACTAGCGGGAGGGCAAGAGACCCAGTACTTC.

The table lists this clonotype with a count of one. This may come from a read error, since a much larger clone is one base off. For the CDR3, the DNA is TGCAGCACCACTCAGAGTGAAGGCTACGAGCAGTACTTC. Its translation: CSTTQSEGYEQYF. The rearrangement uses TRBV29-1 and TRBJ2-7, with D hard to call. Looked up from germline, CDR1 is SQVTM and CDR2 is ANQGSEA. This CDR3 contains 13 residues. V was trimmed by 8 bases and J by 3 bases, leaving 17 bases between them.

The CDR3 DNA reads TGCAGTGCTCTAGCGGGAGGGTCGGATTTCAACTACGAGCAGTACGTC. This translates into CSALAGGSDFNYEQYV. V is TRBV20-1 and J is TRBJ2-7, with 12 positions matching TRBD2. V lost 5 bases, J lost 3 bases, and 11 bases stayed unmatched. The germline CDR1 and CDR2 sequences are DFQATT and SNEGSKA (reference sequence). The CDR3 length is 16 residues.

This clonotype is a singleton in its sample. Possible read error: a much larger clone is one base away. The chain uses TRBV28 and TRBJ2-7, with 13 bases aligning to TRBD2. The last part of the DNA fits TRBJ2-5 better; the J call may be wrong. Germline V CDR1 and CDR2: MDHEN, SYDVKM. The CDR3 length is 17 residues. CDR3 nucleotide sequence: TGTGCCAGCAGTACCGGACTAGCGGGAGTGTCGTGGGAGACCCAGTACTTC. It encodes CASSTGLAGVSWETQYF.

V gene TRBV2 combines with J gene TRBJ2-1, with 10 bases that match TRBD1. This CDR3 region has 14 residues. V was clipped by 4 bases and J by 7 bases; unmatched bases: 4. CDR1 SNHLY and CDR2 FYNNEI come from the germline V gene. Here the CDR3 DNA reads TGTGCCAGCAGTGGACGGGACAGGGGTAATGAGCAGTTCTTC. Protein: CASSGRDRGNEQFF.

A note on this clonotype: This may be a read error: a much more frequent sequence differs by one nucleotide. The chain couples TRBV5-1 to TRBJ2-5; maybe TRBD1 (6 bases). The V gene's germline CDR1 is SGHRS and CDR2 YFSETQ. The CDR3 loop spans 13 amino acids. Trimming shortened V by 6 bases and J by 1 base, and 10 bases separated the two germline ends. CDR3 residues: CASNWDTQETQYF. Here the CDR3 DNA reads TGCGCCAGCAACTGGGACACCCAAGAGACCCAGTACTTC.

The V call is TRBV5-1, the J call TRBJ2-7, with TRBD1 matching 7 bases. Germline V CDR1 and CDR2: SGHRS, YFSETQ. CDR3 length: 15 amino acids. After removal of 3 bases from V and 2 bases from J, the junction contained 8 bases not matched to a gene. CDR3 DNA sequence: TGCGCCAGCAGCTCCGGACAGGTCGGAGCCTACGAGCAGTACTTC. Protein product: CASSSGQVGAYEQYF.

Concerning this clonotype itself: A much more abundant neighbour one base away suggests this may be a read error. V and J are TRBV5-1 and TRBJ2-7, with unresolved D. Germline V gene lookup returns CDR1 SGHRS and CDR2 YFSETQ. The length of the CDR3 is 13 residues. Trimming cost V 3 bases and J 5 bases, with 12 bases left between them. CDR3 nucleotide sequence: TGCGCCAGCAGCTCCCGGAGTACCGACGAGCAGTACTTC. It yields the protein CASSSRSTDEQYF. Filled out from reference TRBV5-1 and TRBJ2-7, the complete variable domain reads KAGVTQTPRYLIKTRGQQVTLSCSPISGHRSVSWYQQTPGQGLQFLFEYFSETQRNKGNFPGRFSGRQFSNSRSEMNVSTLELGDSALYLCASSSRSTDEQYFGPGTRLTVT.

J is TRBJ2-7 and V is TRBV6-6; D remains unclear. Trimming pared 2 bases from V and 9 bases from J, leaving 8 bases between. CDR3 size: 11 residues. Germline CDR1 MNHNY, CDR2 SVGAGI (reference sequence). CDR3 DNA: TGTGCCAGCAGTTACCTTGGGCTGCAGTACTTC. Encoded protein: CASSYLGLQYF.

Regarding this clonotype: The germline gene is not matched at one end of the junction; a read error may be the cause. V is TRBV14 and J is TRBJ2-6; 8 bases align to TRBD2. This CDR3 is 15 amino acids long. Germline loops: CDR1 SGHDN, CDR2 FVKESK. CDR3 loop: CASEPGGPGANVRTF. The CDR3 coding sequence is TGTGCCAGCGAACCGGGAGGGCCTGGGGCCAACGTCCGGACTTTC.

The chain couples TRBV4-1 to TRBJ2-7; the D is unclear. The CDR3 is made up of 15 amino acids. CDR1 is MGHRA and CDR2 is YSYEKL in the germline V gene. V lost 0 bases to trimming and J lost 0 bases, with 9 bases between them. DNA for the CDR3: TGCGCCAGCAGCCAAGATGTAGGAAACTCCTACGAGCAGTACTTC. It yields the protein CASSQDVGNSYEQYF.

This sequence joins TRBV7-2 and TRBJ1-5; 8 positions match TRBD1. The J segment lost 7 bases and the V segment lost 4 bases, leaving 6 bases of the junction unmatched. This CDR3 is 14 amino acids long. Germline CDR1 is SGHTA and CDR2 is FQGNSA. CDR3 in amino acids: CASSSDRVQQPQHF. The CDR3 region has the DNA TGTGCCAGCAGCTCGGACAGGGTCCAACAGCCCCAGCATTTT.

The rearrangement joins TRBV14 to TRBJ1-2; perhaps TRBD1 as D (6 bases). This CDR3 is built from 13 residues. V lost 0 bases and J 9 bases, leaving 11 bases between the germline ends. In germline, CDR1 is SGHDN, CDR2 FVKESK. In DNA form, the CDR3 reads TGTGCCAGCAGCCAAGAACTCCAGGGGAGCTACACCTTC. It yields the protein CASSQELQGSYTF.

This clonotype was counted a few times. This chain joins TRBV6-6 and TRBJ2-3; D may be TRBD2 (6 bases). Trimming shortened V by 5 bases and J by 3 bases, and 12 bases separated the two germline ends. CDR3 length: 14 amino acids. Germline V gene lookup returns CDR1 MNHNY and CDR2 SVGAGI (reference sequence). The CDR3 reads CASSGAGRTDTQYF. The CDR3 nucleotides read TGTGCCAGCAGTGGAGCAGGGAGGACAGATACGCAGTATTTT.

The rearrangement uses TRBV28 and TRBJ2-3, with D possibly being TRBD2 (6 bases). CDR1 and CDR2 from the germline V gene are MDHEN and SYDVKM. The germline V and J ends were trimmed by 2 bases and 3 bases, with 12 bases remaining between them. The length of the CDR3 is 15 residues. The CDR3 nucleotides read TGTGCCAGCAGTTTAGGAGGGGCTCAAACAGATACGCAGTATTTT. Protein: CASSLGGAQTDTQYF.

This clonotype was counted at least ten times. This chain uses TRBV7-2 with TRBJ2-6; D gene unclear. Germline values: CDR1 SGHTA, CDR2 FQGNSA. V gave up 5 bases and J gave up 1 base, with 9 bases separating them. CDR3 length equals 15 residues. CDR3 protein: CASSRGTSGANVLTF. CDR3 coding DNA: TGTGCCAGCAGCCGAGGAACGTCTGGGGCCAACGTCCTGACTTTC.